The source of this TCR beta chain is a study of monozygotic twins with inflammatory bowel disease. General observations from the study: Clonotype overlap with others was lower in IBD patients than in healthy twins, a difference that was greatest with disease activity. Since immunosuppressive treatments differed, patient repertoires may have gained added variability. The analysis yielded no support for one strong signal or clonotype associated with IBD.

Germline V gene sequence: CDR1 SGHRS, CDR2 YFSETQ. The CDR3 has 18 amino acids. Turning to this clonotype: What it binds is unknown.

Eight cDNA synthesis reactions were run for every sample. Using the 5' RACE reads, TCRdb records one entry per CDR3 protein without DNA. With around 450,000 distinct CDR3 sequences in the sample, the ten largest clones hold about 2.4%. The chain combines TRBV5-1 with TRBJ1-6; there is no DNA to check the TCRdb D call of TRBD1. The TCR comes from a human donor with ulcerative colitis or Crohn's disease, or a healthy co-twin of an affected twin (not recorded which). Sample: blood. CDR3 sequence reads: CASSLQTGGDGYNSPLHF.